These 6 T cell receptor beta chains came from one sample sequenced in a study of T cell responses to AZD1222 COVID-19 vaccine. The data were produced by immunoSEQ multiplex PCR, yet TCRdb's version contains in-frame clones alone and is incomplete. Of around 130,000 clones in the sample, 75% to 90% were seen once. Sequencing was performed on peripheral blood, taken on day 0 of AZD1222 vaccination. Source of these receptors: an adult in good health.

The chain recombines TRBV4-1 with TRBJ2-7, with 7 bases matching TRBD1. CDR1 MGHRA and CDR2 YSYEKL come from the germline V gene. After removal of 1 base from V and 3 bases from J, the junction contained 6 bases not matched to a gene. The CDR3 contains 15 residues. The CDR3 reads CASSQAMGQLYEQYF. The CDR3 DNA reads as TGCGCCAGCAGCCAAGCTATGGGACAGCTCTACGAGCAGTACTTC.

This clone was detected a few times. The chain carries TRBV28 and TRBJ1-4, with 7 bases that match TRBD1. The CDR3 totals 14 residues. Germline V lookup: CDR1 MDHEN, CDR2 SYDVKM. V shed 6 bases, J shed 7 bases, and the junction held 8 bases outside the gene matches. The CDR3 sequence: CASRSPRGGEKLFF. The CDR3 DNA is TGTGCCAGCAGGTCCCCCAGGGGGGGTGAAAAACTGTTTTTT. Full variable domain (rest looked up from reference TRBV28 and TRBJ1-4): DVKVTQSSRYLVKRTGEKVFLECVQDMDHENMFWYRQDPGLGLRLIYFSYDVKMKEKGDIPEGYSVSREKKERFSLILESASTNQTSMYLCASRSPRGGEKLFFGSGTQLSVL.

This chain uses TRBV27 with TRBJ2-7, with 8 bases that match TRBD2. With V trimmed by 0 bases and J by 5 bases, 6 bases remained unmatched. CDR3 length: 15 residues. Per the germline V gene, CDR1 is MNHEY and CDR2 is SMNVEV (reference sequence). The CDR3 reads CASSLSVAGYNEQYF. CDR3 sequence (DNA): TGTGCCAGCAGTTTATCGGTAGCGGGGTATAACGAGCAGTACTTC.

V is TRBV6-2 or TRBV6-3 and J is TRBJ1-1; D not resolved. V shed 3 bases and J shed 1 base, with 9 bases lying between them. Germline-derived CDR1 and CDR2 are MNHEY and SVGEGT. This CDR3 spans 14 amino acids. The CDR3 loop reads CASSYSQENTEAFF. The DNA for the CDR3 is TGTGCCAGCAGTTATAGTCAGGAGAACACTGAAGCTTTCTTT.

This chain joins TRBV18 and TRBJ2-7; 7 bases map to TRBD1. The CDR3 spans 16 residues. Germline CDR1 KGHSH, CDR2 LQKENI. The J segment lost 2 bases and the V segment lost 2 bases, leaving 9 bases of the junction unmatched. The CDR3 DNA is TGTGCCAGCTCACCAGGGGGACAGCCCTACACCTACGAGCAGTACTTC. Its protein is CASSPGGQPYTYEQYF.

The chain combines TRBV5-1 with TRBJ1-1; D may be TRBD1 (5 bases). Germline V gives CDR1 SGHRS, CDR2 YFSETQ. This CDR3 spans 15 amino acids. The V end was cut by 1 base, the J end by 3 bases, with 13 bases between. DNA of the CDR3: TGCGCCAGCAGCTTGAATGGAATGGGGGACACTGAAGCTTTCTTT. It yields the protein CASSLNGMGDTEAFF.